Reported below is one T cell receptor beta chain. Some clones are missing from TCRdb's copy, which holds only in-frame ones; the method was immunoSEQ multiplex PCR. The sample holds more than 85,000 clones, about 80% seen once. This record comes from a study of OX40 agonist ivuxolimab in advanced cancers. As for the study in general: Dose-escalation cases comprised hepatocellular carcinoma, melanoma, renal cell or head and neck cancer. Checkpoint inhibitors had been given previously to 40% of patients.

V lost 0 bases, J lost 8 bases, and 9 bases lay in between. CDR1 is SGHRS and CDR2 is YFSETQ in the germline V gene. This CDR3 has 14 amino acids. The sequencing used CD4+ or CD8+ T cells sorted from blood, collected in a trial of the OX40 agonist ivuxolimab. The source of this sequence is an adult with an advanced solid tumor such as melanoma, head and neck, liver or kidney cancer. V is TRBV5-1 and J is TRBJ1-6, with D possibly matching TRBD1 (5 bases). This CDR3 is CASSLEGMDSPLHF. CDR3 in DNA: TGCGCCAGCAGCTTGGAGGGGATGGATTCACCCCTCCACTTT.